This TCR beta chain was sequenced for a study of T cells after yellow fever vaccination. Study-wide findings and caveats: Booster sampling recovered most clones from primary vaccination (nearly 98% CD4, approximately 88% CD8).

TCRdb analysed the 5' RACE reads with MiXCR anew, one entry per CDR3 protein. The sample yields around 310,000 distinct CDR3 sequences, around 3.6% seen once. The table lists this clonotype with many counts. Antigen unknown. The length of the CDR3 is 13 residues. Germline V CDR1 and CDR2: MNHNY, SVGAGI (reference sequence). The germline V and J ends were trimmed by 0 bases and 9 bases, with 6 bases remaining between them. Sequenced here: PBMCs, sampled on the day of the yellow fever booster vaccination. V is TRBV6-6 and J is TRBJ1-6; no clear D. This TCR derives from a man younger than 35 who received the YFV17D yellow fever vaccine. For the CDR3, the DNA is TGTGCCAGCAGTTACTCGAAAGGTTCACCCCTCCACTTT. Protein sequence: CASSYSKGSPLHF.